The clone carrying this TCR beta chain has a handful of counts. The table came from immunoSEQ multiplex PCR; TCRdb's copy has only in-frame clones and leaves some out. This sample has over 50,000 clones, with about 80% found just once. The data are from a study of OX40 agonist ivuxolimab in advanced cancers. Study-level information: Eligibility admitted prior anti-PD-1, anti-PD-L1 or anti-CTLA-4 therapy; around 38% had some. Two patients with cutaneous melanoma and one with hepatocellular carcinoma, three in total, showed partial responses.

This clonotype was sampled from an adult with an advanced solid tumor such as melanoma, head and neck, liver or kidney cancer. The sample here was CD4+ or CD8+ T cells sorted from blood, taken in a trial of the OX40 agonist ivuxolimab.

For the CDR3, the DNA is TGTGCCAGCAGCCCGGCCTCTGGGTACGAGCAGTACTTC. Translated: CASSPASGYEQYF. This rearrangement joins TRBV6-5 to TRBJ2-7; D not resolved. The V gene's germline CDR1 is MNHEY and CDR2 SVGAGI. CDR3 size: 13 residues. V was cut by 6 bases and J by 4 bases, with 13 bases left in between.